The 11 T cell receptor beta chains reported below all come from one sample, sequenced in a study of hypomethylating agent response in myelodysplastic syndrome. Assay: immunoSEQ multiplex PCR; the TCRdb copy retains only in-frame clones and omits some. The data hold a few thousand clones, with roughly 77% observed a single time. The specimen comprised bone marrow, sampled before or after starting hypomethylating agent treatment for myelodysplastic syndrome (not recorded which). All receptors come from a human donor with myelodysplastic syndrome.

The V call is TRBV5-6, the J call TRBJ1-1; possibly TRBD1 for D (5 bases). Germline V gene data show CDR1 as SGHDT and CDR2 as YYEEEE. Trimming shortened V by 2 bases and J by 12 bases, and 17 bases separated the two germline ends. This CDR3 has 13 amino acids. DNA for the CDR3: TGTGCCAGCAGCTTTCAGCAGGGCATTTTGACTTTCTTT. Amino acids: CASSFQQGILTFF.

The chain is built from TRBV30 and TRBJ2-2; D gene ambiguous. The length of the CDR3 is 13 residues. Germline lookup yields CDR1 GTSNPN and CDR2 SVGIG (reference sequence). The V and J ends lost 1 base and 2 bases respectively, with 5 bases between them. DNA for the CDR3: TGTGCCTGGAGTGACACAAACACCGGGGAGCTGTTTTTT. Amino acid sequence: CAWSDTNTGELFF.

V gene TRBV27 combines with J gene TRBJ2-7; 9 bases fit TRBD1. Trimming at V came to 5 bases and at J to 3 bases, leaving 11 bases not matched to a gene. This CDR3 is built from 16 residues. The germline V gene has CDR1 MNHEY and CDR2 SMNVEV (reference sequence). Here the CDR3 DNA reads TGTGCCAGCAGTCATAACCGGGGACAGGGATTCTACGAGCAGTACTTC. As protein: CASSHNRGQGFYEQYF.

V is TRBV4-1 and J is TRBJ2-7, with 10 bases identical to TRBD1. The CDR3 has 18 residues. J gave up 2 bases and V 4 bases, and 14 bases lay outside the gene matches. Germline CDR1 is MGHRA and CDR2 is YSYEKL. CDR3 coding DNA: TGCGCCAGCAGCCGAGGAAGGACAGGGGGGGGCAGCACCTACGAGCAGTACTTC. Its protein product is CASSRGRTGGGSTYEQYF.

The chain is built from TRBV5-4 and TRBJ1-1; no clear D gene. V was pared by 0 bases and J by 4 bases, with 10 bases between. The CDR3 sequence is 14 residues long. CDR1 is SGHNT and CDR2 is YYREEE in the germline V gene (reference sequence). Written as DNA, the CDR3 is TGTGCCAGCAGCTTGGCCTTTGAAGGCACTGAAGCTTTCTTT. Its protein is CASSLAFEGTEAFF.

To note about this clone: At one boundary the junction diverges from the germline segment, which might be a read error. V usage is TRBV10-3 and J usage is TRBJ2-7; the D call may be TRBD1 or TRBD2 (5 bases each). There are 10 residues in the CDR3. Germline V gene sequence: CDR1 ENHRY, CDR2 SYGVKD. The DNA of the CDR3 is TGTGCCATCGGAGATCGGGACCGCAACTTC. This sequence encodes CAIGDRDRNF.

In nucleotides, the CDR3 is TGCGCCAGCAGCCAGGGGCGACAGGGTCGTGAGACCCAGTACTTC. Encoded protein: CASSQGRQGRETQYF. The rearrangement links TRBV4-1 to TRBJ2-5; 7 nucleotides agree with TRBD1. The V gene's germline CDR1 is MGHRA and CDR2 YSYEKL. This CDR3 is 15 amino acids long. The ends lost 3 bases at V and 5 bases at J; junction bases unmatched: 9.

DNA for the CDR3: TGTGCCTGGAGCACTGGACGGAGCTCCTATAATTCACCCCTCCACTTT. It yields the protein CAWSTGRSSYNSPLHF. The chain carries TRBV30 and TRBJ1-6; D uncertain. The germline V gene has CDR1 GTSNPN and CDR2 SVGIG (reference sequence). The CDR3 sequence is 16 residues long. V gave up 3 bases and J gave up 0 bases, with 12 bases separating them.

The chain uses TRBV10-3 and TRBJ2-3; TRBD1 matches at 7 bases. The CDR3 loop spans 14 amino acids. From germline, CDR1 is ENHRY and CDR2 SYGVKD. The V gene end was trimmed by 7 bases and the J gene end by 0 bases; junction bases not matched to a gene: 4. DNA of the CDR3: TGTGCCATCACGAGGGGGCCTAGCACAGATACGCAGTATTTT. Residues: CAITRGPSTDTQYF.

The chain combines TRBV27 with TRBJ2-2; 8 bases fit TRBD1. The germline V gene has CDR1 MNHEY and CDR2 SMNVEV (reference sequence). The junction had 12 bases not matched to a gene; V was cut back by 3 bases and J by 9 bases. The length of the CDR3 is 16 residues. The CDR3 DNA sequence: TGTGCCAGCAGTTTCCTCGGACAGGGAGTGCTTTGGGAGCTGTTTTTT. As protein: CASSFLGQGVLWELFF.

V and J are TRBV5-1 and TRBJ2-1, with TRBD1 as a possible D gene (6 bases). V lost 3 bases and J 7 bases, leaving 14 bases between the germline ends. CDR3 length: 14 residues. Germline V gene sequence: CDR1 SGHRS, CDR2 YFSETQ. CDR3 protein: CASSSQGSGNEQFF. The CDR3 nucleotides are TGCGCCAGCAGCTCCCAGGGGTCAGGGAATGAGCAGTTCTTC.